A single sample is the source of the 9 T cell receptor beta chains below, sequenced in a study of shared clonotypes between healthy human individuals. Produced via immunoSEQ multiplex PCR; TCRdb's table is partial and in-frame only. The table shows about 500,000 clones, with 70% to 80% occurring only once. The sequenced sample was PBMCs. Every receptor here comes from a woman aged 40 to 50 in good health. Some clones in this sample may be carry-over from other donors' samples.

V usage is TRBV7-2 and J usage is TRBJ2-1; 9 positions agree with TRBD2. Germline values: CDR1 SGHTA, CDR2 FQGNSA. This CDR3 spans 17 amino acids. The J segment lost 3 bases and the V segment lost 6 bases, leaving 12 bases of the junction unmatched. This CDR3 is CASSPVAGAPRYNEQFF. The CDR3 nucleotides are TGTGCCAGCAGTCCTGTAGCGGGAGCCCCTCGCTACAATGAGCAGTTCTTC. The full variable domain, its missing parts supplied by reference TRBV7-2 and TRBJ2-1, is GAGVSQSPSNKVTEKGKDVELRCDPISGHTALYWYRQSLGQGLEFLIYFQGNSAPDKSGLPSDRFSAERTGGSVSTLTIQRTQQEDSAVYLCASSPVAGAPRYNEQFFGPGTRLTVL.

V and J are TRBV9 and TRBJ2-5; perhaps TRBD2 as D (6 bases). CDR1 is SGDLS and CDR2 is YYNGEE in the germline V gene. The CDR3 runs to 14 residues. V was trimmed by 1 base and J by 9 bases, leaving 16 bases between them. For the CDR3, the DNA is TGTGCCAGCAGCGTATCCCCTGAAGGCGGGGCCCAGTACTTC. Its protein product is CASSVSPEGGAQYF. The whole variable domain, remainder taken from reference TRBV9 and TRBJ2-5, is DSGVTQTPKHLITATGQRVTLRCSPRSGDLSVYWYQQSLDQGLQFLIQYYNGEERAKGNILERFSAQQFPDLHSELNLSSLELGDSALYFCASSVSPEGGAQYFGPGTRLLVL.

The chain uses TRBV11-2 and TRBJ2-1; D is undetermined. This CDR3 is 13 amino acids long. V dropped 5 bases and J dropped 5 bases, with 10 bases sitting between them. Per the germline V gene, CDR1 is SGHAT and CDR2 is FQNNGV. CDR3 DNA: TGTGCCAGCAGCCGCGGCCTTAACAATGAGCAGTTCTTC. Amino acids: CASSRGLNNEQFF.

This clone was observed a single time. The chain combines TRBV27 with TRBJ1-5; no clear D. Per germline, CDR1 MNHEY and CDR2 SMNVEV (reference sequence). This CDR3 spans 14 amino acids. V lost 5 bases and J 3 bases, leaving 11 bases between the germline ends. The CDR3 loop is CASSPGRVNQPQHF. The CDR3 nucleotides are TGTGCCAGCAGTCCAGGTCGAGTCAATCAGCCCCAGCATTTT.

A single count supports this clone. This sequence joins TRBV5-1 and TRBJ2-5; tentative D call: TRBD2 (5 bases). The CDR3 extends over 14 amino acids. The V gene's germline CDR1 is SGHRS and CDR2 YFSETQ. Trimming shortened V by 4 bases and J by 5 bases, and 15 bases separated the two germline ends. CDR3 sequence reads: CASSPDGNAETQYF. DNA for the CDR3: TGCGCCAGCAGCCCGGACGGGAACGCGGAGACCCAGTACTTC.

The rearrangement links TRBV6-5 to TRBJ2-7; possible D gene TRBD1, 5 bases. CDR3 size: 14 residues. CDR1 MNHEY and CDR2 SVGAGI come from the germline V gene. V was clipped by 2 bases and J by 12 bases, with 20 bases between them. Here the CDR3 DNA reads TGTGCCAGCAGTTACCAAGGCAGGGTAAGTGGTGTGTACTTC. Translating it yields CASSYQGRVSGVYF.

This clone was seen many times. This sample includes further DNA sequences coding for the same CDR3. This chain links TRBV5-4 with TRBJ2-3, with 13 bases fitting TRBD2. This CDR3 region has 16 residues. CDR1 and CDR2 (germline): SGHNT, YYREEE (reference sequence). The V segment lost 5 bases and the J segment 5 bases; nucleotides outside the gene matches: 8. As DNA, the CDR3 is TGTGCCAGCAGGCGGACTAGCGGGGGCCCCGGAGATACGCAGTATTTT. This codes for CASRRTSGGPGDTQYF.

This chain uses TRBV15 with TRBJ2-7; D not certain. The CDR3 is 14 amino acids. V lost 0 bases and J lost 0, with 6 bases in between. The V gene's germline CDR1 is LNHNV and CDR2 YYDKDF (reference sequence). CDR3 in amino acids: CATSRDAFSYEQYF. The DNA of the CDR3 is TGTGCCACCAGCAGAGACGCGTTCTCCTACGAGCAGTACTTC.

The chain recombines TRBV4-1 with TRBJ1-5; the D is unclear. V lost 1 base and J lost 4, with 8 bases in between. Germline V lookup: CDR1 MGHRA, CDR2 YSYEKL. CDR3 length equals 14 residues. CDR3 amino acids: CASSQVPTNQPQHF. CDR3 nucleotides: TGCGCCAGCAGCCAAGTGCCCACGAATCAGCCCCAGCATTTT.